This entry lists 20 T cell receptor beta chains sequenced from one sample in a study of T cells in Graves' hyperthyroidism and ophthalmopathy. Authors of the study amplified TCR beta CDR3 regions from RNA transcripts. Primed by the HTBI set, a first-round RT-PCR was run on the TCR CDR3. TCRdb ran MiXCR on the multiplex PCR reads and lists one entry per CDR3 protein. The sample shows around 480,000 distinct CDR3 sequences, 14% of them seen only once. What was sequenced was blood. These receptors originate from a young woman with Graves' hyperthyroidism.

Concerning this clonotype itself: This may be a read error: a much more frequent sequence differs by one nucleotide. The rearrangement uses TRBV3-1 and TRBJ2-1, with D hard to call. Germline values: CDR1 LGHDT, CDR2 YNNKEL (reference sequence). V dropped 2 bases and J dropped 5 bases, with 7 bases sitting between them. The CDR3 extends over 13 amino acids. CDR3 loop: CASSQSTHNEQFF. The CDR3 DNA is TGTGCCAGCAGCCAATCTACACACAATGAGCAGTTCTTC.

This clonotype has only a few counts. The chain joins TRBV4-1 to TRBJ1-5, with 9 bases fitting TRBD1. The CDR3 is made up of 18 amino acids. Germline V CDR1 and CDR2: MGHRA, YSYEKL. V gave up 4 bases and J gave up 5 bases; unmatched junction bases: 15. The chain's CDR3 is CASSLAGAGTGFHQPQHF. The DNA for the CDR3 is TGCGCCAGCAGCCTCGCGGGTGCAGGGACAGGGTTTCATCAGCCCCAGCATTTT.

This chain joins TRBV13 and TRBJ1-1; D is uncertain. With 3 bases removed from V and 10 bases from J, the gap between germline ends came to 21 bases. Germline assignment: CDR1 PRHDT and CDR2 FYEKMQ (reference sequence). The CDR3 runs 15 residues. As DNA, the CDR3 is TGTGCCAGCAGCTTTGGGTCCCGGGGAAGCCTGGGAGCTTTCTTT. It translates to CASSFGSRGSLGAFF.

On this clonotype itself: Given a much more abundant clone one base away, this may be a read error. This sequence joins TRBV12-3 or TRBV12-4 and TRBJ2-1; 11 positions match TRBD2. This CDR3 has 14 residues. The chain's CDR3 is CASKALAGVNERFF. CDR3 DNA sequence: TGTGCCAGCAAGGCACTAGCGGGAGTTAATGAGCGGTTCTTC.

The chain joins TRBV6-1 to TRBJ2-1, with a possible D match to TRBD2 (7 bases). Germline lookup yields CDR1 MNHNS and CDR2 SASEGT. The germline V and J ends were trimmed by 0 bases and 8 bases, with 14 bases remaining between them. The CDR3 is 15 residues long. The CDR3 DNA reads as TGTGCCAGCAGTGAAGCCTTGCTAGGGGGGGATGAGCAGTTCTTC. This sequence encodes CASSEALLGGDEQFF.

In its sample, this clonotype was seen many times. The chain uses TRBV4-1 and TRBJ1-6; D is unresolved. Between the trimmed V and J ends, which lost 0 bases and 8 bases, there was a span of 5 bases. Germline values: CDR1 MGHRA, CDR2 YSYEKL. This CDR3 has 13 amino acids. CDR3 region: CASSQDSYSPLHF. In DNA, the CDR3 is TGCGCCAGCAGCCAAGACAGTTATTCACCCCTCCACTTT.

This clonotype occurred many times. V usage is TRBV18 and J usage is TRBJ1-1; D unclear. V was pared by 6 bases and J by 0 bases, with 20 bases between. This CDR3 is built from 17 residues. The germline V gene encodes CDR1 KGHSH and CDR2 LQKENI. This CDR3 is CASSFRTSLNVNTEAFF. The CDR3 bases are TGTGCCAGCTCGTTCAGGACCTCACTAAACGTGAACACTGAAGCTTTCTTT.

This clonotype has ten or more counts. V and J are TRBV5-1 and TRBJ2-5; weak D call: TRBD2 (5 bases). CDR3 length: 13 amino acids. Germline values: CDR1 SGHRS, CDR2 YFSETQ. With 4 bases removed from V and 3 bases from J, the gap between germline ends came to 10 bases. The CDR3 here is CASSLISEETQYF. DNA of the CDR3: TGCGCCAGCAGCCTGATTAGCGAAGAGACCCAGTACTTC.

A note on this clonotype: A read error may produce the germline difference seen at one junction end. The J gene is TRBJ2-1, the V gene TRBV20-1, with TRBD2 identical over 7 bases. Germline V gene lookup returns CDR1 DFQATT and CDR2 SNEGSKA (reference sequence). CDR3 length: 16 residues. CDR3 in DNA: TGCAGTGCTAGAGATCTTGGCGGGAGCTCCTACAATGAGCACTTCTTC. Residues: CSARDLGGSSYNEHFF.

This chain joins TRBV7-3 and TRBJ2-1; TRBD1 is a possible D gene (6 bases). This CDR3 region has 11 residues. The V end lost 7 bases, the J end lost 10 bases, and 11 bases lay between the germline ends. Germline lookup yields CDR1 SGHTA and CDR2 FQGTGA. CDR3 amino acids: CASKGVGEQFF. The CDR3 nucleotides read TGTGCCAGCAAGGGGGTGGGAGAGCAGTTCTTC.

This clonotype was picked up many times. The chain uses TRBV2 and TRBJ1-2; D is unresolved. The CDR3 totals 13 residues. Per germline, CDR1 SNHLY and CDR2 FYNNEI. The germline V and J ends were trimmed by 6 bases and 0 bases, with 8 bases remaining between them. Here the CDR3 reads CASREISNYGYTF. CDR3 DNA sequence: TGTGCCAGCAGAGAAATCTCTAACTATGGCTACACCTTC.

This clonotype appeared many times. This chain uses TRBV12-3 or TRBV12-4 with TRBJ2-1; 10 bases map to TRBD1. The V and J ends lost 5 bases and 6 bases, in that order; junction bases with no gene match: 7. This CDR3 has 15 residues. In nucleotides, the CDR3 is TGTGCCAGCAGTCGAGACAGGGGGCGGGTCAATGAGCAGTTCTTC. As protein: CASSRDRGRVNEQFF.

This clonotype appeared a few times. This rearrangement joins TRBV5-1 to TRBJ2-1; TRBD2 matches at 10 bases. The CDR3 consists of 16 residues. CDR1 SGHRS and CDR2 YFSETQ come from the germline V gene. With 2 bases clipped from V and 2 bases from J, the junction kept 4 bases outside the gene matches. The DNA of the CDR3 is TGCGCCAGCAGCTTAAAAACTAGCGGGACCTACAATGAGCAGTTCTTC. Translated, it gives CASSLKTSGTYNEQFF.

This clonotype has a handful of counts. The rearrangement joins TRBV6-1 to TRBJ2-4; 7 bases line up with TRBD1. This CDR3 has 17 amino acids. Germline trimming cut 5 bases from V and 2 bases from J; bases unmatched to any gene: 12. CDR1 is MNHNS, CDR2 SASEGT, per germline. This CDR3 is CASSPSSRGSSKNIQYF. For the CDR3, the DNA is TGTGCCAGCAGTCCCAGTAGCAGGGGGAGCTCCAAAAACATTCAGTACTTC.

The table lists this clonotype with many counts. The chain combines TRBV5-1 with TRBJ2-1; D tentatively fits TRBD1 or TRBD2 (5 bases each). The CDR3 extends over 14 amino acids. Trimming shortened V by 4 bases and J by 10 bases, and 18 bases separated the two germline ends. CDR1 SGHRS and CDR2 YFSETQ come from the germline V gene. The DNA of the CDR3 is TGCGCCAGCAGCCCCGGGGCCCGAGCTGGGGAGCAGTTCTTC. Translating it yields CASSPGARAGEQFF.

The sample holds many counts of this clonotype. This chain uses TRBV2 with TRBJ2-2; D is undetermined. Trimming removed 6 bases at V and 1 base at J, with 3 bases between. The germline V gene has CDR1 SNHLY and CDR2 FYNNEI. This CDR3 spans 12 amino acids. Here the CDR3 DNA reads TGTGCCAGCAGAGAGAACACCGGGGAGCTGTTTTTT. This gives the protein CASRENTGELFF.

The V call is TRBV6-2 or TRBV6-3, the J call TRBJ2-1; 10 bases agree with TRBD1. CDR1 is MNHEY, CDR2 SVGEGT, per germline. The V segment lost 0 bases and the J segment 7 bases; nucleotides outside the gene matches: 3. The CDR3 covers 15 residues. CDR3 in amino acids: CASSYSGQGRNEQFF. Here the CDR3 DNA reads TGTGCCAGCAGTTACTCGGGACAGGGGAGGAATGAGCAGTTCTTC.

This clonotype appeared many times. The chain is built from TRBV28 and TRBJ2-2, with 8 bases that match TRBD1. Germline CDR1 MDHEN, CDR2 SYDVKM. Trimming removed 5 bases from V and 1 base from J; junction bases left unmatched: 3. The CDR3 extends over 15 amino acids. The CDR3 loop is CASSPGGRNTGELFF. CDR3 nucleotide sequence: TGTGCCAGCAGTCCAGGGGGCCGGAACACCGGGGAGCTGTTTTTT.

This clonotype has ten or more counts. V gene TRBV12-3 or TRBV12-4 combines with J gene TRBJ2-7; 15 bases are shared with TRBD2. CDR3 length equals 19 residues. The junction had 8 bases not matched to a gene; V was cut back by 2 bases and J by 0 bases. CDR3: CASSLKGTSGRWGSYEQYF. The CDR3 DNA is TGTGCCAGCAGTTTAAAGGGGACTAGCGGGAGGTGGGGCTCCTACGAGCAGTACTTC.

This clonotype has a handful of counts. This chain connects TRBV19 to TRBJ2-1; D is perhaps TRBD2 (5 bases). The germline gives CDR1 LNHDA, CDR2 SQIVND (reference sequence). V lost 5 bases and J lost 5, with 13 bases in between. The length of the CDR3 is 14 residues. CDR3 DNA sequence: TGTGCCAGTAGTTCGAGAGGGCCCCACAATGAGCAGTTCTTC. Its protein is CASSSRGPHNEQFF.